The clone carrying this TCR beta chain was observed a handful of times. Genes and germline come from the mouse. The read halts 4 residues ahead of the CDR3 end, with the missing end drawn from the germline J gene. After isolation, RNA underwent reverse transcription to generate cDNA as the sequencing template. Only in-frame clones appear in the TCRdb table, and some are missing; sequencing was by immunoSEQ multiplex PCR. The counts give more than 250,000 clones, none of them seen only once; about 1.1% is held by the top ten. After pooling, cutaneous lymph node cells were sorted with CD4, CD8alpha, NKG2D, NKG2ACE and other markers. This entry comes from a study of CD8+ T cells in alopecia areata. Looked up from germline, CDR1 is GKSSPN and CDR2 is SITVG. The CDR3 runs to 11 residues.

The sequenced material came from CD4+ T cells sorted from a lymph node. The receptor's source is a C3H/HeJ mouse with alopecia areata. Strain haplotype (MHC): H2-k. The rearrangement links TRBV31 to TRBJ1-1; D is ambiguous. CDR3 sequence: CAWSLQTEVFF. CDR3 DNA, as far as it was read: TGTGCCTGGAGTCTCCAGACA.